The 21 T cell receptor beta chains in this list originate from one sample, sequenced in a study of Graves' ophthalmopathy and Graves' hyperthyroidism (dated by TCRdb to 2016 to 2018). Instrument on record: Illumina HiSeq 2000. TCR beta CDR3 regions were amplified from RNA transcripts for repertoire sequencing. The first round of RT-PCR was done with HTBI primers and the Qiagen OneStep RT-PCR kit, and was followed by a second round of multiplex PCR, then size selection and purification. TCRdb reran the public reads through fastp at Q25 and MiXCR, keeping productive beta chains. Each record represents a unique CDR3 protein, reported with the most common genes and DNA among its rows. Present in this sample are some 350,000 distinct CDR3 sequences, approximately 18% of which were seen just once. The ten largest clones add up to roughly 2.4% of the sample. Sequencing was done on a sample of peripheral blood. These receptors were collected from an adult woman with stable Graves' hyperthyroidism.

This clonotype was seen only a few times. The rearrangement uses TRBV4-1 and TRBJ2-2; D possibly corresponds to TRBD2 (6 bases). The CDR3 sequence is 16 residues long. V gave up 1 base and J gave up 0 bases, with 9 bases separating them. Germline V gene data show CDR1 as MGHRA and CDR2 as YSYEKL. In nucleotides, the CDR3 is TGCGCCAGCAGCCAAGCTCTAGCGCCGAACACCGGGGAGCTGTTTTTT. Translated, it gives CASSQALAPNTGELFF.

The J gene is TRBJ2-7, the V gene TRBV6-1; D may be TRBD1 or TRBD2 (5 bases each). This CDR3 is built from 14 residues. V dropped 8 bases and J dropped 3 bases, with 17 bases sitting between them. The germline gives CDR1 MNHNS, CDR2 SASEGT. The CDR3 loop reads CASLRVRDGYEQYF. The CDR3 nucleotides read TGTGCCAGCTTAAGGGTCCGGGACGGCTACGAGCAGTACTTC.

This clonotype was observed many times. The chain carries TRBV15 and TRBJ1-5, with no clear D. Per germline, CDR1 LNHNV and CDR2 YYDKDF (reference sequence). The CDR3 has 13 residues. Between the trimmed V and J ends, which lost 2 bases and 7 bases, there was a span of 9 bases. CDR3 sequence: CATSRMASQPQHF. The DNA for the CDR3 is TGTGCCACCAGCAGAATGGCTTCGCAGCCCCAGCATTTT.

This clonotype was recorded at least ten times. The rearrangement links TRBV28 to TRBJ1-1; the D is unclear. The CDR3 has 15 residues. Trimming removed 2 bases from V and 4 bases from J, with 14 bases in between. CDR1 and CDR2 (germline): MDHEN, SYDVKM. CDR3 residues: CASSLVPIGSTEAFF. The CDR3 region has the DNA TGTGCCAGCAGTTTAGTCCCGATAGGGAGCACTGAAGCTTTCTTT.

The table lists this clonotype with many counts. The rearrangement links TRBV27 to TRBJ2-7; a possible D gene is TRBD1 (6 bases). Per the germline V gene, CDR1 is MNHEY and CDR2 is SMNVEV (reference sequence). This CDR3 spans 14 amino acids. V was shortened by 6 bases and J by 4 bases, with 16 bases between the two germline ends. The CDR3 spells CASSFLGHQYEQYF. The CDR3, as DNA: TGTGCCAGCAGCTTCTTGGGACATCAATACGAGCAGTACTTC.

This clonotype was detected many times. CDR3 region: CSAREGANYGYTF. CDR3 DNA: TGCAGTGCTAGAGAAGGCGCTAACTATGGCTACACCTTC. The rearrangement uses TRBV20-1 and TRBJ1-2; D call uncertain. The V and J ends lost 0 bases and 0 bases respectively, with 5 bases between them. This CDR3 spans 13 amino acids. Looked up from germline, CDR1 is DFQATT and CDR2 is SNEGSKA (reference sequence).

The V and J genes are TRBV2 and TRBJ2-7; TRBD1 or TRBD2 may be the D gene (6 bases each). The germline V gene encodes CDR1 SNHLY and CDR2 FYNNEI. The CDR3 extends over 14 amino acids. Deletions cut 3 bases from V and 6 bases from J, with 15 bases between. The CDR3 DNA reads TGTGCCAGCAGTGACGCCGGAGGGGGTGGCGAGCAGTACTTC. Encoded protein: CASSDAGGGGEQYF. Filled out from reference TRBV2 and TRBJ2-7, the complete variable domain reads EPEVTQTPSHQVTQMGQEVILRCVPISNHLYFYWYRQILGQKVEFLVSFYNNEISEKSEIFDDQFSVERPDGSNFTLKIRSTKLEDSAMYFCASSDAGGGGEQYFGPGTRLTVT.

This clonotype showed up many times. The chain carries TRBV15 and TRBJ2-5; no definite D call. This CDR3 spans 13 amino acids. Between the trimmed V and J ends, which lost 0 bases and 3 bases, there was a span of 5 bases. The germline gives CDR1 LNHNV, CDR2 YYDKDF (reference sequence). The CDR3 here is CATSREGEETQYF. Here the CDR3 DNA reads TGTGCCACCAGCAGAGAGGGTGAAGAGACCCAGTACTTC. The complete variable domain, with remaining parts taken from reference TRBV15 and TRBJ2-5, reads DAMVIQNPRYQVTQFGKPVTLSCSQTLNHNVMYWYQQKSSQAPKLLFHYYDKDFNNEADTPDNFQSRRPNTSFCFLDIRSPGLGDTAMYLCATSREGEETQYFGPGTRLLVL.

This clonotype came up a few times. The CDR3 DNA reads as TGTGCCAGCAGCGTAGGGGGGACTACCTACGAGCAGTACTTC. Its translation: CASSVGGTTYEQYF. The chain links TRBV9 to TRBJ2-7; TRBD2 matches at 7 bases. Germline CDR1 and CDR2: SGDLS and YYNGEE. Trimming at V came to 0 bases and at J to 2 bases, leaving 2 bases not matched to a gene. This CDR3 has 14 residues. Full variable domain (missing parts from reference TRBV9 and TRBJ2-7): DSGVTQTPKHLITATGQRVTLRCSPRSGDLSVYWYQQSLDQGLQFLIQYYNGEERAKGNILERFSAQQFPDLHSELNLSSLELGDSALYFCASSVGGTTYEQYFGPGTRLTVT.

This clonotype was recorded many times. This likely comes from a read error, as the CDR3 has no conserved phenylalanine or tryptophan at its end. V usage is TRBV12-3 or TRBV12-4 and J usage is TRBJ2-2; D unresolved. V shed 2 bases and J shed 5 bases, with 6 bases lying between them. The CDR3 has 13 residues. The CDR3 here is CASSLTRTGELFS. The CDR3 bases are TGTGCCAGCAGTTTAACCCGAACCGGGGAGCTGTTTTCT.

Only a few counts were recorded for this clonotype. Since a much larger clone is just one base distant, this may be a read error. This rearrangement joins TRBV12-3 or TRBV12-4 to TRBJ1-5; D is possibly TRBD1 (6 bases). Trimming left V 7 bases short and J 4 bases short, with 17 bases between. The CDR3 contains 15 residues. CDR3 in DNA: TGTGCCAGCACCCTAGACAGGATTGGTAATCAGCCCCAGCATTTT. It is translated as CASTLDRIGNQPQHF.

The sample holds many counts of this clonotype. This rearrangement joins TRBV6-2 or TRBV6-3 to TRBJ1-6, with D possibly matching TRBD1 (6 bases). V lost 5 bases and J lost 7, with 18 bases in between. This CDR3 region has 16 residues. Germline assignment: CDR1 MNHEY and CDR2 SVGEGT. CDR3 protein: CASSATWGARNSPLHF. The CDR3 DNA reads as TGTGCCAGCAGTGCAACCTGGGGGGCTCGAAATTCACCCCTCCACTTT.

Details on this clonotype: A much bigger clone sits one base away, suggesting this may be a read error. This chain links TRBV6-5 with TRBJ2-7; D is unclear. This CDR3 is built from 11 residues. In germline, CDR1 is MNHEY, CDR2 SVGAGI. V shed 10 bases and J shed 0 bases, with 7 bases lying between them. The CDR3 DNA reads as TGTGCCATCCTTTACTCCTACGAGCAGTACTTC. Protein sequence: CAILYSYEQYF.

This clonotype was seen repeatedly, ten times or more. This chain uses TRBV20-1 with TRBJ1-1; tentatively, D is TRBD1 (5 bases). Germline CDR1 reads DFQATT; CDR2 reads SNEGSKA (reference sequence). The V end was cut by 3 bases, the J end by 0 bases, with 8 bases between. The CDR3 is 13 amino acids. The CDR3 reads CSASTGMNTEAFF. Written as DNA, the CDR3 is TGCAGTGCTAGTACAGGTATGAACACTGAAGCTTTCTTT.

As to this clonotype: A junction end diverges from the germline sequence, so it may reflect a read error. CDR3 loop: CSTLRRAGTGGENTKAFF. The CDR3 DNA follows: TGCAGCACACTGAGAAGGGCCGGGACAGGGGGGGAGAACACTAAAGCTTTCTTT. This chain connects TRBV29-1 to TRBJ1-1, with 11 bases identical to TRBD1. The CDR3 contains 18 residues. Germline assignment: CDR1 SQVTM and CDR2 ANQGSEA. The complete variable domain, with remaining parts taken from reference TRBV29-1 and TRBJ1-1, reads SAVISQKPSRDICQRGTSLTIQCQVDSQVTMMFWYRQQPGQSLTLIATANQGSEATYESGFVIDKFPISRPNLTFSTLTVSNMSPEDSSIYLCSTLRRAGTGGENTKAFFGQGTRLTVV.

This clonotype has a handful of counts. V and J are TRBV25-1 and TRBJ1-4, with TRBD1 identical over 7 bases. The CDR3 is 14 residues long. Per germline, CDR1 MGHDK and CDR2 SYGVNS. The junction had 9 bases not matched to a gene; V was cut back by 6 bases and J by 8 bases. The CDR3 spells CASRRTGDIEKLFF. DNA of the CDR3: TGTGCCAGCAGACGAACAGGGGACATCGAAAAACTGTTTTTT.

This clonotype turned up a few times. This chain links TRBV19 with TRBJ1-2; TRBD1 agrees at 7 bases. The CDR3 is 14 amino acids. The trim removed 7 bases at V and 2 bases at J, leaving 7 bases unmatched. Germline CDR1 is LNHDA and CDR2 is SQIVND (reference sequence). The CDR3 coding sequence is TGTGCCAGTAAAGCGATGGGACAGAACTATGGCTACACCTTC. Encoded protein: CASKAMGQNYGYTF.

This clonotype was detected many times. V is TRBV12-3 or TRBV12-4 and J is TRBJ1-3, with D unresolved. CDR3 length: 16 residues. Between the trimmed V and J ends, which lost 7 bases and 0 bases, there was a span of 16 bases. In nucleotides, the CDR3 is TGTGCCAGCATCCCCTTTCGAGGCCTCTCTGGAAACACCATATATTTT. Translated: CASIPFRGLSGNTIYF.

This clonotype has a count of ten or more. This chain joins TRBV7-9 and TRBJ2-7; maybe TRBD1 (7 bases). This CDR3 has 15 residues. The V end lost 5 bases, the J end lost 5 bases, and 19 bases lay between the germline ends. Looked up from germline, CDR1 is SEHNR and CDR2 is FQNEAQ (reference sequence). The CDR3 DNA sequence: TGTGCCAGCAGCCCACGGGACCAGGGGGGTCACGAGCAGTACTTC. Its translation is CASSPRDQGGHEQYF.

This clonotype was observed at least ten times. The chain couples TRBV28 to TRBJ1-1; weak D call: TRBD1 (5 bases). The V and J ends lost 2 bases and 0 bases respectively, with 10 bases between them. The CDR3 runs to 15 residues. Germline V lookup: CDR1 MDHEN, CDR2 SYDVKM. The CDR3 loop is CASSLRGYMNTEAFF. The CDR3 DNA follows: TGTGCCAGCAGTTTAAGGGGTTACATGAACACTGAAGCTTTCTTT.

CDR3 sequence (DNA): TGTGCCAGCAGTTTCAGAAACCTATATAATTCACCCCTCCACTTT. It codes for CASSFRNLYNSPLHF. The chain uses TRBV12-3 or TRBV12-4 and TRBJ1-6; no firm D call. CDR3 size: 15 residues. V shed 3 bases and J shed 4 bases, with 10 bases lying between them.